This record looks at one T cell receptor beta chain sequence and its context. Its cognate antigen is unknown. At one end, the junction sequence differs from germline, possibly due to a read error. Breast cancer patients provided tissue from their axillary draining lymph nodes. This sample was taken from a study of breast tumors, draining lymph nodes, adjacent tissues. Notes on the study in general: The lymph node origin of tumor T cells was framed as consistent with a hypothesis, not demonstrated.

TCRdb ran MiXCR on the multiplex PCR reads and lists one entry per CDR3 protein. The table has fewer than 300,000 distinct CDR3 sequences, approximately 30% seen once. Germline V CDR1 and CDR2: LGHNA, YSLEER. CDR3 length: 13 amino acids. Material for sequencing was axillary lymph node tissue. The source of this sequence is a female donor with breast cancer. Some clones in this sample may be carry-over from other donors' samples. The chain carries TRBV4-3 and TRBJ1-5; D gene uncertain. CDR3 sequence reads: CPSGQDVSQPQHF. CDR3 nucleotide sequence: TGCCCCAGCGGCCAAGATGTGAGTCAGCCCCAGCATTTT.